This record covers a single T cell receptor (beta chain). CDR3 length equals 14 residues. In germline, CDR1 is SGHRS, CDR2 YFSETQ. V was trimmed by 5 bases and J by 4 bases, leaving 16 bases between them. Seattle researchers signed up patients amid active infection and tracked them longitudinally. The data were obtained in a study of blood T cell repertoires in COVID-19. Across the study: Collection of acute and convalescent COVID-19 samples took place in the United States, Italy and Spain.

Study processing details: Cell counts per sample came from amplifying reference gene primers. Some clones are missing from TCRdb's copy, which holds only in-frame ones; the method was immunoSEQ multiplex PCR. V and J calls and clone size are as listed in that table; D and trimming were resolved from the DNA. The sample lists about 73,000 clones; more than 70% were seen once. The source material was peripheral blood. The V and J genes are TRBV5-1 and TRBJ2-7; TRBD2 is a possible D gene (6 bases). The receptor's source is a man between 65 and 85 years old with COVID-19, enrolled during active disease. In nucleotides, the CDR3 is TGCGCCAGCAGGGCGGAGGGGCTGGCGTACGAGCAGTACTTC. The encoded protein is CASRAEGLAYEQYF. The full variable domain, rest sourced from reference TRBV5-1 and TRBJ2-7, is KAGVTQTPRYLIKTRGQQVTLSCSPISGHRSVSWYQQTPGQGLQFLFEYFSETQRNKGNFPGRFSGRQFSNSRSEMNVSTLELGDSALYLCASRAEGLAYEQYFGPGTRLTVT.